This entry lists 20 T cell receptor beta chains sequenced from one sample in a study of shared clonotypes between healthy human individuals. Only in-frame clones appear in the TCRdb table, and some are missing; sequencing was by immunoSEQ multiplex PCR. The sample includes over 850,000 clones, roughly 74% of them seen just once. The sequenced material came from memory CD4+ T cells from PBMCs. The subset denotes: CD45RA-negative fraction. Receptors originate from a man younger than 30 in good health. Some clones in this sample may be carry-over from other donors' samples.

The V gene is TRBV2, the J gene TRBJ2-3, with D tentatively TRBD1 (6 bases). This CDR3 is 15 amino acids long. Trimming cost V 11 bases and J 1 base, with 19 bases left between them. CDR1 is SNHLY, CDR2 FYNNEI, per germline. CDR3 sequence (DNA): TGTGCCGGTAACAGGGCCCAATCCCGCACAGATACGCAGTATTTT. Its protein product is CAGNRAQSRTDTQYF.

This clone appeared once. The J gene is TRBJ1-2, the V gene TRBV5-1, with TRBD1 identical over 8 bases. This CDR3 is built from 15 residues. Per the germline V gene, CDR1 is SGHRS and CDR2 is YFSETQ. The ends lost 4 bases at V and 5 bases at J; junction bases unmatched: 10. DNA for the CDR3: TGCGCCAGCAGCGAATCGACAGGGGAACAGTATGGCTACACCTTC. Protein product: CASSESTGEQYGYTF.

The V gene is TRBV29-1, the J gene TRBJ1-3, with 9 bases that match TRBD1. The V gene's germline CDR1 is SQVTM and CDR2 ANQGSEA. This CDR3 region has 14 residues. Trimming took 6 bases from V and 4 from J; bases not matched to a gene: 7. CDR3 in amino acids: CSVHRGLGGNTIYF. The CDR3 DNA is TGCAGCGTCCACAGGGGGCTGGGAGGAAACACCATATATTTT.

The rearrangement links TRBV19 to TRBJ1-2, with a weak D call TRBD1 (5 bases). The CDR3 is 16 amino acids. V lost 10 bases to trimming and J lost 8 bases, with 29 bases between them. CDR1 and CDR2 (germline): LNHDA, SQIVND (reference sequence). The CDR3 is CATREGPHALFGGYTF. The CDR3 DNA sequence: TGTGCCACCCGGGAGGGACCGCACGCGCTATTCGGGGGCTACACCTTC.

The chain recombines TRBV28 with TRBJ2-7, with 8 bases matching TRBD1. The CDR3 length is 14 residues. Per germline, CDR1 MDHEN and CDR2 SYDVKM. V shed 8 bases, J shed 1 base, and the junction held 7 bases outside the gene matches. DNA for the CDR3: TGTGCCAGCGAGGTCAGGGGGCAATCCTACGAGCAGTACTTC. Translation gives CASEVRGQSYEQYF.

This clone was detected only once. In DNA, the CDR3 is TGTGCCAGCACCCACACCGGGGAGCTGTTTTTT. It specifies CASTHTGELFF. This chain joins TRBV5-4 and TRBJ2-2; D is undetermined. Trimming pared 6 bases from V and 3 bases from J, leaving 3 bases between. This CDR3 is built from 11 residues. Germline CDR1 and CDR2: SGHNT and YYREEE (reference sequence). Drawing the rest from reference TRBV5-4 and TRBJ2-2, the complete variable domain is ETGVTQSPTHLIKTRGQQVTLRCSSQSGHNTVSWYQQALGQGPQFIFQYYREEENGRGNFPPRFSGLQFPNYSSELNVNALELDDSALYLCASTHTGELFFGEGSRLTVL.

This sequence joins TRBV7-8 and TRBJ1-1; a weak D match, TRBD1 (5 bases). The CDR3 totals 15 residues. Trimming left V 1 base short and J 0 bases short, with 9 bases between. Germline values: CDR1 SGHVS, CDR2 FQNEAQ. CDR3 DNA sequence: TGTGCCAGCAGCTTAGGACAGCTCATGAACACTGAAGCTTTCTTT. Residues: CASSLGQLMNTEAFF.

The chain joins TRBV5-6 to TRBJ2-1; maybe TRBD2 (6 bases). Germline V CDR1 and CDR2: SGHDT, YYEEEE. The V gene lost 4 bases and the J gene lost 2 bases, with 16 bases spanning the gap. The length of the CDR3 is 16 residues. CDR3 amino acids: CASSPRRAYPYNEQFF. In DNA, the CDR3 is TGTGCCAGCAGCCCCCGGAGGGCTTACCCCTACAATGAGCAGTTCTTC.

CDR3 region: CASSPIANTEAFF. The CDR3 nucleotides are TGTGCCAGCAGTCCAATAGCGAACACTGAAGCTTTCTTT. The chain joins TRBV28 to TRBJ1-1; D is unclear. V shed 5 bases and J shed 1 base, with 8 bases lying between them. CDR3 length: 13 residues. Per the germline V gene, CDR1 is MDHEN and CDR2 is SYDVKM.

The CDR3 here is CASSGANTEAFF. CDR3 bases: TGCGCCAGCTCAGGGGCCAACACTGAAGCTTTCTTT. The chain combines TRBV10-1 with TRBJ1-1; D possibly corresponds to TRBD1 (6 bases). Germline values: CDR1 WNHNN, CDR2 SYGVQD (reference sequence). The CDR3 is made up of 12 amino acids. The V end was cut by 8 bases, the J end by 2 bases, with 9 bases between.

The chain uses TRBV6-5 and TRBJ2-5; no firm D call. The CDR3 totals 13 residues. Looked up from germline, CDR1 is MNHEY and CDR2 is SVGAGI. The V end lost 6 bases, the J end lost 5 bases, and 13 bases lay between the germline ends. CDR3 DNA sequence: TGTGCCAGCAGCCGGAGTAGGTTGGAGACCCAGTACTTC. The encoded protein is CASSRSRLETQYF.

In this sample, this clone turned up once. This rearrangement joins TRBV6-5 to TRBJ2-3, with D possibly being TRBD2 (6 bases). Looked up from germline, CDR1 is MNHEY and CDR2 is SVGAGI. The CDR3 runs to 14 residues. Trimming stripped 6 bases from V and 3 bases from J, with 13 bases between. The CDR3, as DNA: TGTGCCAGCAGCTATAGGGACTTGACAGATACGCAGTATTTT. As protein: CASSYRDLTDTQYF.

A word on this clone: Other nucleotide sequences from this sample produce the same CDR3. The rearrangement joins TRBV5-4 to TRBJ2-1; 8 bases agree with TRBD2. This CDR3 is 16 amino acids long. In germline, CDR1 is SGHNT, CDR2 YYREEE (reference sequence). Germline trimming cut 2 bases from V and 0 bases from J; bases unmatched to any gene: 4. The CDR3 sequence is CASSLGTSGSYNEQFF. The CDR3 DNA follows: TGTGCCAGCAGCTTAGGAACTAGCGGCTCCTACAATGAGCAGTTCTTC.

This clone came up a few times. The identical CDR3 is also encoded by other nucleotide sequences in the sample. The chain has TRBV7-3 and TRBJ1-1; possibly TRBD1 for D (5 bases). Trimming stripped 2 bases from V and 1 base from J, with 11 bases between. The CDR3 contains 15 residues. Per germline, CDR1 SGHTA and CDR2 FQGTGA. This CDR3 reads CASSLLGGANTEAFF. In DNA, the CDR3 is TGTGCCAGCAGCTTACTTGGAGGGGCGAACACTGAAGCTTTCTTT.

The rearrangement joins TRBV4-1 to TRBJ1-3, with D possibly TRBD1 on 5 matching bases. CDR1 and CDR2 from the germline V gene are MGHRA and YSYEKL. The CDR3 is 18 residues long. Deletions cut 0 bases from V and 2 bases from J, with 17 bases between. The CDR3 nucleotides read TGCGCCAGCAGCCAAGACCCCGGGGCTTCTCTGCCTGGAAACACCATATATTTT. It codes for CASSQDPGASLPGNTIYF.

This clone has only one observation. V gene TRBV18 combines with J gene TRBJ1-2; TRBD1 matches at 8 bases. The germline CDR1 and CDR2 sequences are KGHSH and LQKENI. The CDR3 has 15 residues. The trim removed 3 bases at V and 5 bases at J, leaving 8 bases unmatched. The CDR3 protein is CASSPGQGIGYGYTF. The CDR3 DNA follows: TGTGCCAGCTCACCCGGACAGGGTATAGGGTATGGCTACACCTTC. The full variable domain, with the rest looked up from reference TRBV18 and TRBJ1-2, is NAGVMQNPRHLVRRRGQEARLRCSPMKGHSHVYWYRQLPEEGLKFMVYLQKENIIDESGMPKERFSAEFPKEGPSILRIQQVVRGDSAAYFCASSPGQGIGYGYTFGSGTRLTVV.

The chain carries TRBV5-1 and TRBJ2-3, with TRBD1 matching over 8 bases. Germline loops: CDR1 SGHRS, CDR2 YFSETQ. V lost 7 bases and J lost 4; bases outside the gene matches: 11. The CDR3 loop spans 15 amino acids. This CDR3 is CASGTTGVPADTQYF. CDR3 nucleotides: TGCGCCAGCGGAACGACAGGGGTCCCTGCAGATACGCAGTATTTT.

The rearrangement joins TRBV18 to TRBJ2-7; a possible D gene is TRBD2 (5 bases). Per germline, CDR1 KGHSH and CDR2 LQKENI. V was trimmed by 5 bases and J by 6 bases, leaving 14 bases between them. There are 13 residues in the CDR3. The CDR3 DNA follows: TGTGCCAGCTCAGACCACCTGGGGAGCGAGCAGTACTTC. It codes for CASSDHLGSEQYF. The full variable domain, rest sourced from reference TRBV18 and TRBJ2-7, is NAGVMQNPRHLVRRRGQEARLRCSPMKGHSHVYWYRQLPEEGLKFMVYLQKENIIDESGMPKERFSAEFPKEGPSILRIQQVVRGDSAAYFCASSDHLGSEQYFGPGTRLTVT.

The chain is built from TRBV6-6 and TRBJ2-3; 12 bases agree with TRBD2. Trimming cost V 2 bases and J 6 bases; bases outside gene matches: 3. Per the germline V gene, CDR1 is MNHNY and CDR2 is SVGAGI (reference sequence). There are 15 residues in the CDR3. The CDR3 loop reads CASSYPTSGSDTQYF. CDR3 nucleotide sequence: TGTGCCAGCAGTTACCCGACTAGCGGGAGTGATACGCAGTATTTT.

The rearrangement uses TRBV5-1 and TRBJ2-7, with TRBD1 matching 11 bases. The CDR3 consists of 16 residues. Germline V gives CDR1 SGHRS, CDR2 YFSETQ. V was pared by 1 base and J by 5 bases, with 8 bases of the junction left unmatched. The CDR3 is CASSLLPGQGVHEQYF. The CDR3 bases are TGCGCCAGCAGCTTGTTGCCGGGACAGGGGGTCCACGAGCAGTACTTC. The variable domain in full, with the rest retrieved from reference TRBV5-1 and TRBJ2-7, is KAGVTQTPRYLIKTRGQQVTLSCSPISGHRSVSWYQQTPGQGLQFLFEYFSETQRNKGNFPGRFSGRQFSNSRSEMNVSTLELGDSALYLCASSLLPGQGVHEQYFGPGTRLTVT.